The rows below give T cell receptor beta chains drawn from one sample of a study of T-cell reconstitution after alpha-beta-depleted transplantation in children. In TCRdb, the PCR reads were re-called with MiXCR into one record per CDR3 protein. The table shows some 600,000 distinct CDR3 sequences, with under 15% occurring only once. The starting material was PBMCs, mostly from graft donor cells, obtained 360 days after TCRalphabeta/CD19-depleted stem cell transplant. The receptors derive from a male patient aged 10-17 years who had a stem cell transplant for acute myeloid leukemia, so the T cells may come from the graft donor. CDR3s include the opening cysteine and the closing phenylalanine or tryptophan. A D gene is named only where the DNA matches it firmly. Part of the rows lack a size; the others show once, few, many or a class for expanded clones.

>TRBJ2-2|NA|NA|TRBV25-1
TGTGCCAGCAGTGAATGGAGGACTTCACTGACCGGGGAGCTGTTTTTT
CASSEWRTSLTGELFF
>TRBJ2-7|TRBD1|few|TRBV29-1
TGCAGCGTTCGAAAGACAGGGTCCTCCTACGAGCAGTACTTC
CSVRKTGSSYEQYF
>TRBJ2-6|TRBD1|NA|TRBV5-1
TGCGCCAGCAGCCTGGGTCTCGGGACAGGGCGTAGCTCTGGGGCCAACGTCCTGACTTTC
CASSLGLGTGRSSGANVLTF
>TRBJ2-1|NA|NA|TRBV11-2
TGTGCCAGCAGAACCTGGACAGACTTCAATGAGCAGTTCTTC
CASRTWTDFNEQFF
>TRBJ2-5|NA|NA|TRBV18
TGTGCCAGCTCAACGCCCGGGACATGGGAGACCCAGTACTTC
CASSTPGTWETQYF
>TRBJ2-4|NA|many|TRBV28
TGTGCCAGCAGTCCCGACAGTTTCCAAAACATTCAGTACTTC
CASSPDSFQNIQYF
>TRBJ1-2|TRBD1|NA|TRBV4-3
TGCGCCAGCAGCCAAGAGGGGCCAGGGGGGAGAAATGGCTACACCTTC
CASSQEGPGGRNGYTF
>TRBJ2-2|NA|few|TRBV9
TGTGCCAGCAGCGTCGACACCTCGTGGGGTGTCCCCGGGGAGCTGTTTTTT
CASSVDTSWGVPGELFF
>TRBJ2-4|TRBD2|NA|TRBV7-2
TGTGCCAGCAGCTTAGCCGGGCTAGCGGATTTAAAAAACATTCAGTACTTC
CASSLAGLADLKNIQYF
>TRBJ2-7|TRBD2|NA|TRBV28
TGTGCCAGCAGTTTCCTAGCGGGAGTCGCCCACGAGCAGTACTTC
CASSFLAGVAHEQYF
>TRBJ2-3|NA|few|TRBV12-5
TGTGCTAGTGGGGGGATCGGGACCAGCACAGATACGCAGTATTTT
CASGGIGTSTDTQYF
>TRBJ2-3|TRBD1|few|TRBV5-5
TGTGCCAGCAGCTTGAGAGACAGGGGGCGCGATACGCAGTATTTT
CASSLRDRGRDTQYF
>TRBJ2-2|NA|NA|TRBV4-3
TGCGCCAGCAGCCGACTCGTCCCCGACGGGGAGCTGTTTTTT
CASSRLVPDGELFF
>TRBJ2-3|NA|many|TRBV7-9
TGTGCCAGCAGCCCCCGCCAAGGGGTGGGACCAGATACGCAGTATTTT
CASSPRQGVGPDTQYF
>TRBJ2-7|NA|NA|TRBV2
TGTGCCAGCAGGGCGCTGGGCGAGCAGTACTTC
CASRALGEQYF
>TRBJ2-5|NA|many|TRBV5-6
TGTGCCAGCAGCTTGGGGGGGATCGATGAGACCCAGTACTTC
CASSLGGIDETQYF
>TRBJ2-7|NA|few|TRBV20-1
TGCAGTGCTAGAGATCTCAAAGGGGAGAGGGCCTACGAGCAGTACTTC
CSARDLKGERAYEQYF
>TRBJ2-7|NA|few|TRBV5-1
TGCGCCAGCAGCTTGGCTCAGATTTACGAGCAGTACTTC
CASSLAQIYEQYF
>TRBJ2-7|NA|few|TRBV7-9
TGTGCCAGCAGCTTCCCTGCACTAGGGGGCGAGCAGTACTTC
CASSFPALGGEQYF
>TRBJ2-2|NA|few|TRBV29-1
TGCAGCGTCAGGGACCCAGGGCGGTTTCACACCGGGGAGCTGTTTTTT
CSVRDPGRFHTGELFF
>TRBJ2-1|TRBD1|many|TRBV7-2
TGTGCCAGCAGCCCCGGACAGGGGGCGCGTTACAATGAGCAGTTCTTC
CASSPGQGARYNEQFF
>TRBJ1-6|TRBD1|few|TRBV28
TGTGCCAGCAGTTTCCGTAACAGGGGCGTAAATTCACCCCTCCACTTT
CASSFRNRGVNSPLHF
>TRBJ2-7|TRBD1|NA|TRBV25-1
TGTGCCAGCAGTTTTGGGGACAGGGGGCGAGACTTC
CASSFGDRGRDF
>TRBJ2-7|TRBD1|NA|TRBV6-5
TGTGCCAGCAGTTACCAAGACAGGGTCGAGCAGTACTTC
CASSYQDRVEQYF
>TRBJ2-5|NA|few|TRBV10-3
TGTGCCATCAGTAGGGGGGGGCAAGAGACCCAGTACTTC
CAISRGGQETQYF
>TRBJ2-7|TRBD2|many|TRBV28
TGTGCCAGCAGTTTCATAAGCGGGAGGATCTCGTTCGAGCAGTACTTC
CASSFISGRISFEQYF